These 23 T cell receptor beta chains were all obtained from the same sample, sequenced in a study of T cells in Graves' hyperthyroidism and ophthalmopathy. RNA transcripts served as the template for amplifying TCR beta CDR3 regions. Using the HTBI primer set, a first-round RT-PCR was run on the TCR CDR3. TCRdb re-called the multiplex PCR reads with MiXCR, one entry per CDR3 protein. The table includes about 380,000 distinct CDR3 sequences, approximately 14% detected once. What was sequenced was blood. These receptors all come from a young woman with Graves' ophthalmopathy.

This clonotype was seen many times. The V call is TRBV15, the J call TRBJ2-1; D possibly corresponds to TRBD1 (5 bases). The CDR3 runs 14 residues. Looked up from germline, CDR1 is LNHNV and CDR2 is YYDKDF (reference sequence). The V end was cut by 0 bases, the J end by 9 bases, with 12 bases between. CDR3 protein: CATSREPQQGEQFF. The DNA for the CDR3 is TGTGCCACCAGCAGAGAGCCCCAGCAGGGTGAGCAGTTCTTC.

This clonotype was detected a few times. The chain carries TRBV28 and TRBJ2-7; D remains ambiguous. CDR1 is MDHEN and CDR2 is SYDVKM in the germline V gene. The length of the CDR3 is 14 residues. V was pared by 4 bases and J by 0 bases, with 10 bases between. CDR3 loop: CASSSADGSYEQYF. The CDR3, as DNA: TGTGCCAGCAGTTCCGCGGACGGCTCCTACGAGCAGTACTTC.

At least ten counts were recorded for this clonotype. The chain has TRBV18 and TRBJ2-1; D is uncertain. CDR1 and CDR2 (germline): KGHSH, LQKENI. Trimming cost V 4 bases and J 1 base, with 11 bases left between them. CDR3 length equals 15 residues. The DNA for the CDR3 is TGTGCCAGCTCACTTACACGAGGATCCTACAATGAGCAGTTCTTC. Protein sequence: CASSLTRGSYNEQFF.

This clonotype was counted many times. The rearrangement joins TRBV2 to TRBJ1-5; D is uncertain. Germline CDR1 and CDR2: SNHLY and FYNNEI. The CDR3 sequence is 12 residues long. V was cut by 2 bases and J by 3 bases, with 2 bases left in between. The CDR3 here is CASSEPNQPQHF. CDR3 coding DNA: TGTGCCAGCAGTGAACCCAATCAGCCCCAGCATTTT.

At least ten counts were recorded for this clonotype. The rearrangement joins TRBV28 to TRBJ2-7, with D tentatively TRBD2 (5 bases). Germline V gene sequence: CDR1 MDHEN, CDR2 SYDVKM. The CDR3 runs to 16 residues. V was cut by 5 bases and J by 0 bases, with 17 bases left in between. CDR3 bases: TGTGCCAGCAGTGGTAGCCCTACGGACTTCTCCTACGAGCAGTACTTC. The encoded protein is CASSGSPTDFSYEQYF.

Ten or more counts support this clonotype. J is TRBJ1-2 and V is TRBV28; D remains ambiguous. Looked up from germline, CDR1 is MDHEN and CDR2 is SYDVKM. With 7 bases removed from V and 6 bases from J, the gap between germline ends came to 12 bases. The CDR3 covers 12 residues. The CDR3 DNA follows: TGTGCCAGCACCAACCTTCCCAATGGCTACACCTTC. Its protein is CASTNLPNGYTF.

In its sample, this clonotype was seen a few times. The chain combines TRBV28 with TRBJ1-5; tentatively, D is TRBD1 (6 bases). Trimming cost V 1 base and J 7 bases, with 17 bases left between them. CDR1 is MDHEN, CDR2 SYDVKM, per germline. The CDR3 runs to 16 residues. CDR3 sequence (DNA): TGTGCCAGCAGTTTATCCACAGGGTCAGGGTCACAGCCCCAGCATTTT. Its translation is CASSLSTGSGSQPQHF.

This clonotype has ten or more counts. For the CDR3, the DNA is TGTGCCAGCAGCTTTCAGGAGGCTGGCTACACCTTC. Amino acid sequence: CASSFQEAGYTF. The V gene is TRBV11-3, the J gene TRBJ1-2; no clear D. Germline V gene lookup returns CDR1 SGHNT and CDR2 YENEEA. The CDR3 runs to 12 residues. The V end was cut by 3 bases, the J end by 7 bases, with 9 bases between.

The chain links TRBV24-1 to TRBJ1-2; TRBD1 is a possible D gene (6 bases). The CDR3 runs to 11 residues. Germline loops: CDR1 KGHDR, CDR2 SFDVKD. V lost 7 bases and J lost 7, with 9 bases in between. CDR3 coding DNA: TGTGCCACCAGCGGACAGAGTGGCTACACCTTC. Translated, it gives CATSGQSGYTF.

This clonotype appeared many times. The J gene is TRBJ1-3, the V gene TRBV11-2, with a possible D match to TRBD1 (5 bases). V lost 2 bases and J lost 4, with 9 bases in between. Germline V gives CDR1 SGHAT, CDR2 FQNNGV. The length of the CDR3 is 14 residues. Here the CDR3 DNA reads TGTGCCAGCAGCTTACTCGGGACGGGAAACACCATATATTTT. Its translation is CASSLLGTGNTIYF.

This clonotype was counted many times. This CDR3 is CASSLEGNIYGYTF. The DNA of the CDR3 is TGCGCCAGCAGCTTGGAAGGGAATATCTATGGCTACACCTTC. This rearrangement joins TRBV5-1 to TRBJ1-2, with D uncertain. Germline V gene sequence: CDR1 SGHRS, CDR2 YFSETQ. V dropped 0 bases and J dropped 4 bases, with 10 bases sitting between them. The CDR3 consists of 14 residues. The full variable domain, in which reference TRBV5-1 and TRBJ1-2 provide the parts outside the CDR3, is KAGVTQTPRYLIKTRGQQVTLSCSPISGHRSVSWYQQTPGQGLQFLFEYFSETQRNKGNFPGRFSGRQFSNSRSEMNVSTLELGDSALYLCASSLEGNIYGYTFGSGTRLTVV.

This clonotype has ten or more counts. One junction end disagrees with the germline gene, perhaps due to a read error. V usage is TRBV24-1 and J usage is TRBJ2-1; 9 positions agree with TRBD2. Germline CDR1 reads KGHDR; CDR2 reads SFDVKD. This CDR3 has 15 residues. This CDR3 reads CATSDARTSDKEQFF. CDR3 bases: TGTGCCACCAGTGACGCTCGGACTAGCGACAAGGAGCAGTTCTTC.

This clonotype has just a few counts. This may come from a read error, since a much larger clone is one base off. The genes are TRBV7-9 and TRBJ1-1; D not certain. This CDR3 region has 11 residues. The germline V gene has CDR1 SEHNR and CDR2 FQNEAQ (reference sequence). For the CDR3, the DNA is TGTGCCGGCAGCCTGGATGATGAAGCTTTCTTT. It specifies CAGSLDDEAFF.

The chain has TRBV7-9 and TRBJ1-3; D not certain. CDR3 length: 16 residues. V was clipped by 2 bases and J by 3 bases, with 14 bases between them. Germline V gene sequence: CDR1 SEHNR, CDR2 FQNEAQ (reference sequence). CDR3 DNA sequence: TGTGCCAGCAGCTTATCCGGACCTATGGGTGGAAACACCATATATTTT. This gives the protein CASSLSGPMGGNTIYF.

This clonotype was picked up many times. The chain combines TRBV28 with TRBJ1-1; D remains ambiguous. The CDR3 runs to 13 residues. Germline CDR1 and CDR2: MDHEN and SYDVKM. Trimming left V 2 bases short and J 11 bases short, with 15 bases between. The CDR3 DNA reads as TGTGCCAGCAGTTTAGGTCTAATGGGTAGCGCTTTCTTT. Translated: CASSLGLMGSAFF.

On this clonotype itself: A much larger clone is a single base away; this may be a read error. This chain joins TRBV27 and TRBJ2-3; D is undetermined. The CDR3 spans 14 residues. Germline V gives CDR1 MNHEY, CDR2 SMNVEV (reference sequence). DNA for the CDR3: TGTGCCGGCAGTGTGATAGGGATCCGCGATACGCAGTATTTT. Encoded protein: CAGSVIGIRDTQYF.

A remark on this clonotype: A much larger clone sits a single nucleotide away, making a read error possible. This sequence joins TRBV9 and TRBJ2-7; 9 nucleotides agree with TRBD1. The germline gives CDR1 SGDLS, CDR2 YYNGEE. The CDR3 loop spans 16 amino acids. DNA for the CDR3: TGTGCCAGCAGCGTAGAGGGACAGGGACCTTCCTGCGAGCAGTACTTC. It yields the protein CASSVEGQGPSCEQYF.

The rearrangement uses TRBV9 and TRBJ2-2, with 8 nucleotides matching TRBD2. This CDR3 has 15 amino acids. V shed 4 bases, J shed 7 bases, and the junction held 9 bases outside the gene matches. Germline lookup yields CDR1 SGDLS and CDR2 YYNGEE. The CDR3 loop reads CASSPPGGVDGELFF. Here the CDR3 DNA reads TGTGCCAGCAGCCCACCGGGGGGGGTCGACGGGGAGCTGTTTTTT.

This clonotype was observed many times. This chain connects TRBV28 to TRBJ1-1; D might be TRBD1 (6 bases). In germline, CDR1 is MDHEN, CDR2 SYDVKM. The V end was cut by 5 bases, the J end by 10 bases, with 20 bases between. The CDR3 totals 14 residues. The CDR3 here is CASSHLAQGRGAFF. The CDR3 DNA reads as TGTGCCAGCAGTCATCTGGCCCAGGGGAGGGGAGCTTTCTTT.

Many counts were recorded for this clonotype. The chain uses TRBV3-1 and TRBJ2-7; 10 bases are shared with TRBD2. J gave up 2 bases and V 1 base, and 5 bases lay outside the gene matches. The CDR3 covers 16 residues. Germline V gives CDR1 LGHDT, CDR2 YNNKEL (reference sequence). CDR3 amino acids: CASSQVRSGGAYEQYF. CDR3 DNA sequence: TGTGCCAGCAGCCAAGTAAGAAGCGGGGGGGCCTACGAGCAGTACTTC.

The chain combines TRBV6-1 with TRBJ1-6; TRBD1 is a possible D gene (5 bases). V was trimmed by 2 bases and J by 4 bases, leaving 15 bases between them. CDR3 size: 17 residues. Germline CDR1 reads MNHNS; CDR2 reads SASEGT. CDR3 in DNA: TGTGCCAGCAGTGAATTTGGACAAGTAGATTATAATTCACCCCTCCACTTT. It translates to CASSEFGQVDYNSPLHF.

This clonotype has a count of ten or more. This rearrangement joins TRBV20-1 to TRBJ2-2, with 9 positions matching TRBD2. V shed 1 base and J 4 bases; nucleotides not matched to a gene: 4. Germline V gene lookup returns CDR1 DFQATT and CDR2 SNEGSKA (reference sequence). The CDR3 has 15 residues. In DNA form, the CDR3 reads TGCAGTGCTAGAGCCGCGGGGGGGCCCACCGGGGAGCTGTTTTTT. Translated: CSARAAGGPTGELFF.

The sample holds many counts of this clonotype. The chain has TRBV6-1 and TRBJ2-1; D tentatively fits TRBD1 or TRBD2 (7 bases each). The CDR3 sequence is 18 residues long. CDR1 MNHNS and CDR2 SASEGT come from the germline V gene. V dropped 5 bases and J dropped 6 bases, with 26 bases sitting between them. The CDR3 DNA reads TGTGCCAGCAGTTACGAACAGGGGTGGGGTCGGGGGGTCAATGAGCAGTTCTTC. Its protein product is CASSYEQGWGRGVNEQFF.